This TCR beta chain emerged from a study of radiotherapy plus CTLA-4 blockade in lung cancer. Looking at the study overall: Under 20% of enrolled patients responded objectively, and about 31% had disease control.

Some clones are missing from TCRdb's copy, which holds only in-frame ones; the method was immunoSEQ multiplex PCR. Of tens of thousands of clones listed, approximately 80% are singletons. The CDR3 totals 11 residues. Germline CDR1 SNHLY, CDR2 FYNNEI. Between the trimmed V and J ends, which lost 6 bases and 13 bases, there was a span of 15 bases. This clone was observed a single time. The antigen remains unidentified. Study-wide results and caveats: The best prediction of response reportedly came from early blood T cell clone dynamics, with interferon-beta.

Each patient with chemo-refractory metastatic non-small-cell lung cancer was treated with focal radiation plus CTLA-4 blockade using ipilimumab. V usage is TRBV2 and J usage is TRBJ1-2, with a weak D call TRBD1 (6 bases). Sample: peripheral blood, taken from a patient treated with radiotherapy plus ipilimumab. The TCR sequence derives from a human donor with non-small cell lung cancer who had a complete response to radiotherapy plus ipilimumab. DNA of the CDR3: TGTGCCAGCAGCTTTAACAGGGAGAGCACCTTC. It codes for CASSFNRESTF.